The 3 T cell receptor beta chains presented below share a single source sample, sequenced in a study of breast tumors, draining lymph nodes, adjacent tissues. TCRdb itself ran the multiplex PCR reads through MiXCR, one entry per CDR3 protein. The sample records approximately 180,000 distinct CDR3 sequences, more than 25% being singletons. Axillary draining lymph nodes of breast cancer patients supplied the node samples. The sample was axillary lymph node tissue. All receptors derive from a female donor with breast cancer. Some clones in this sample may be carry-over from other donors' samples.

This clonotype occurred many times. This chain links TRBV29-1 with TRBJ1-2; weak D call: TRBD1 (5 bases). Germline V lookup: CDR1 SQVTM, CDR2 ANQGSEA. Trimming stripped 3 bases from V and 8 bases from J, with 13 bases between. CDR3 size: 12 residues. CDR3 amino acids: CSVDRGESGYTF. The CDR3 DNA is TGCAGCGTTGATCGGGGGGAGAGCGGCTACACCTTC.

The V and J genes are TRBV6-6 and TRBJ2-2, with 9 bases lining up with TRBD1. The CDR3 runs 15 residues. Germline V CDR1 and CDR2: MNHNY, SVGAGI (reference sequence). V lost 5 bases, J lost 6 bases, and 7 bases stayed unmatched. CDR3 in DNA: TGTGCCAGCAGTCACGGGACAGGGCTGGCCGGGGAGCTGTTTTTT. Its translation: CASSHGTGLAGELFF.

At least ten counts were recorded for this clonotype. The chain combines TRBV15 with TRBJ1-2; D unclear. Germline V gene sequence: CDR1 LNHNV, CDR2 YYDKDF (reference sequence). The CDR3 is 16 residues long. V was cut by 0 bases and J by 6 bases, with 17 bases left in between. The CDR3 loop is CATSRDNVPTADGYTF. CDR3 nucleotides: TGTGCCACCAGCAGAGATAACGTCCCCACGGCAGATGGCTACACCTTC.